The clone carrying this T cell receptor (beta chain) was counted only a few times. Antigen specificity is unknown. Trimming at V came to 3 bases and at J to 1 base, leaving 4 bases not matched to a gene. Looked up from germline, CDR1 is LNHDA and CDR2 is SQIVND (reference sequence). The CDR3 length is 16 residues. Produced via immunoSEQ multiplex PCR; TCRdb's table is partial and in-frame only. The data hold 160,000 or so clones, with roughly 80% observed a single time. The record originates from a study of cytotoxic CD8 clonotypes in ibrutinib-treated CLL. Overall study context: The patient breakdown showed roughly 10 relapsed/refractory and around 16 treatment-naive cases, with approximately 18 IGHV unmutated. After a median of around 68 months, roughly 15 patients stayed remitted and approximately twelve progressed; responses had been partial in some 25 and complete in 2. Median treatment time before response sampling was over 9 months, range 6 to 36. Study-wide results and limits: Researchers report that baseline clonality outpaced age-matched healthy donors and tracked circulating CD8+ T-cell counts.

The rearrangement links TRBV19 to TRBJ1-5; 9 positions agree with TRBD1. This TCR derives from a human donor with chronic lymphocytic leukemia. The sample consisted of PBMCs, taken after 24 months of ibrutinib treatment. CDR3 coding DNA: TGTGCCAGTAGTATGGGGACAGGGCGAAGCAATCAGCCCCAGCATTTT. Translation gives CASSMGTGRSNQPQHF.